The sequence of this T cell receptor beta chain was determined in a study of T-cell memory formation after mild COVID-19. As for the study in general: Largely, TCR clusters stayed within a single donor.

A single record per CDR3 protein comes from TCRdb applying MiXCR to the 5' RACE reads. The data contain 380,000 or so distinct CDR3 sequences, around 15% of them singletons. Notes on the study in general: A balance of CD4 and CD8 characterized clones contracting day 15 to 85, whereas later expanders leaned CD4+. The second-wave clones peaking on day 37 were not confirmed as SARS-CoV-2-specific. Contracting CD4+ clones lay largely in CM and EM, with CD8+ ones residing in EMRA.

CDR1 and CDR2 (germline): SGHRS, YFSETQ. V lost 0 bases, J lost 0 bases, and 7 bases lay in between. The CDR3 covers 15 residues. This clonotype was seen repeatedly, ten times or more. Its antigen is currently unknown. The TCR sequence derives from a man in his late teens or twenties who had mild COVID-19 (a few samples of this study predate the infection). Cell type and time point are not known. Input material: PBMCs or a T cell subset sorted from them (not recorded which). The V call is TRBV5-1, the J call TRBJ2-1; possibly TRBD1 or TRBD2 for D (5 bases each). CDR3 region: CASSLEGTSYNEQFF. In DNA, the CDR3 is TGCGCCAGCAGCTTGGAGGGGACCTCCTACAATGAGCAGTTCTTC.